Presented here are 17 T cell receptor beta chains from one specimen sequenced in a study of T cell responses to AZD1222 COVID-19 vaccine. The table came from immunoSEQ multiplex PCR; TCRdb's copy has only in-frame clones and leaves some out. The table has roughly 86,000 clones, over 75% seen once. Material: peripheral blood, obtained on day 0 of AZD1222 vaccination. Receptors were obtained from an adult in good health.

This chain uses TRBV11-2 with TRBJ2-1; TRBD2 matches 9 bases. Per germline, CDR1 SGHAT and CDR2 FQNNGV. CDR3 length equals 18 residues. Trimming removed 5 bases from V and 4 bases from J; junction bases left unmatched: 15. This CDR3 is CASSPVGSGRVRYNEQFF. DNA of the CDR3: TGTGCCAGCAGCCCGGTTGGTAGCGGGAGAGTCAGGTACAATGAGCAGTTCTTC.

This chain uses TRBV28 with TRBJ1-5; D gene uncertain. The CDR3 totals 14 residues. Trimming left V 8 bases short and J 2 bases short, with 13 bases between. Germline loops: CDR1 MDHEN, CDR2 SYDVKM. As DNA, the CDR3 is TGTGCCAGCCTTAAACCCAACGGCAATCAGCCCCAGCATTTT. This codes for CASLKPNGNQPQHF.

This sequence joins TRBV7-2 and TRBJ1-3; TRBD1 agrees at 7 bases. Germline assignment: CDR1 SGHTA and CDR2 FQGNSA. Trimming removed 4 bases from V and 4 bases from J; junction bases left unmatched: 7. The CDR3 totals 15 residues. The chain's CDR3 is CASSSPGTEGNTIYF. DNA for the CDR3: TGTGCCAGCAGCTCCCCCGGGACAGAAGGAAACACCATATATTTT.

This clone was detected once. The chain joins TRBV6-6 to TRBJ2-7; 8 nucleotides align to TRBD1. Germline CDR1 and CDR2: MNHNY and SVGAGI (reference sequence). After removal of 7 bases from V and 0 bases from J, the junction contained 5 bases not matched to a gene. The CDR3 runs 14 residues. In DNA form, the CDR3 reads TGTGCCAGCATCAGGGGGCGAGACTCCTACGAGCAGTACTTC. Translating it yields CASIRGRDSYEQYF.

The chain couples TRBV9 to TRBJ1-5; possibly TRBD1 for D (6 bases). Germline V gives CDR1 SGDLS, CDR2 YYNGEE. The V gene lost 3 bases and the J gene lost 1 base, with 11 bases spanning the gap. This CDR3 has 15 residues. The CDR3 loop reads CASSGAGASNQPQHF. Here the CDR3 DNA reads TGTGCCAGCAGCGGCGCGGGGGCAAGCAATCAGCCCCAGCATTTT.

The V call is TRBV3-1 (or the pseudogene TRBV3-2), the J call TRBJ1-1, with D hard to call. The CDR3 spans 12 residues. V was cut by 5 bases and J by 3 bases, with 7 bases left in between. Germline CDR1 and CDR2: LGHDT and YNNKEL (reference sequence). CDR3 sequence reads: CASSDGYTEAFF. The CDR3 DNA is TGTGCCAGCAGCGACGGCTACACTGAAGCTTTCTTT.

The V gene is TRBV10-3, the J gene TRBJ2-2, with D possibly matching TRBD2 (5 bases). The CDR3 is made up of 15 amino acids. V was pared by 7 bases and J by 2 bases, with 14 bases between. CDR1 ENHRY and CDR2 SYGVKD come from the germline V gene. Here the CDR3 reads CAINEPLANTGELFF. The CDR3 DNA reads TGTGCCATCAACGAACCGCTAGCTAACACCGGGGAGCTGTTTTTT.

CDR3 region: CATGPGQGAKGLNQPQHF. As DNA, the CDR3 is TGTGCCACCGGGCCGGGACAGGGGGCAAAAGGTCTCAATCAGCCCCAGCATTTT. This sequence joins TRBV24-1 and TRBJ1-5; 12 bases agree with TRBD1. V shed 9 bases and J 3 bases; nucleotides not matched to a gene: 14. From germline, CDR1 is KGHDR and CDR2 SFDVKD. CDR3 length: 18 residues.

V is TRBV28 and J is TRBJ2-7, with 11 nucleotides matching TRBD2. V lost 6 bases and J lost 4; bases outside the gene matches: 8. The CDR3 consists of 15 residues. Germline V gene sequence: CDR1 MDHEN, CDR2 SYDVKM. CDR3 nucleotide sequence: TGTGCCAGCAGCCGGTTACTAGCGGGAGCTTACGAGCAGTACTTC. It specifies CASSRLLAGAYEQYF.

The chain has TRBV5-1 and TRBJ2-7; TRBD2 might be the D (5 bases). Germline lookup yields CDR1 SGHRS and CDR2 YFSETQ. V lost 4 bases to trimming and J lost 3 bases, with 17 bases between them. The CDR3 has 15 amino acids. CDR3 sequence: CASSPLDSVNYEQYF. The CDR3 DNA follows: TGCGCCAGCAGCCCATTGGACTCGGTTAACTACGAGCAGTACTTC.

The chain couples TRBV7-2 to TRBJ1-1; 7 nucleotides match TRBD1. Germline-derived CDR1 and CDR2 are SGHTA and FQGNSA. V shed 5 bases, J shed 3 bases, and the junction held 3 bases outside the gene matches. The CDR3 contains 13 residues. The CDR3, as DNA: TGTGCCAGCAGCCACGACAGGGACACTGAAGCTTTCTTT. Amino acids: CASSHDRDTEAFF.

The chain couples TRBV21-1 to TRBJ2-3; the table's D call, TRBD2, has no DNA check behind it. TRBV21-1 is an annotated pseudogene. The CDR3 runs 20 residues. The CDR3 sequence: CASSTLRQGGLAGLTDTQYF. The CDR3, as DNA: TGTGCCAGCAGCACCCTTCGACAGGGGGGCCTAGCGGGACTCACAGATACGCAGTATTTT.

The gene calls are TRBV4-2 and TRBJ2-3; TRBD2 is a possible D gene (5 bases). This CDR3 is built from 15 residues. V lost 1 base to trimming and J lost 0 bases, with 8 bases between them. The V gene's germline CDR1 is LGHNA and CDR2 YNFKEQ. CDR3 region: CASSQGASSTDTQYF. CDR3 coding DNA: TGTGCCAGCAGCCAAGGGGCTAGCAGCACAGATACGCAGTATTTT.

CDR3 in amino acids: CASSLGQFSLETQYF. DNA for the CDR3: TGTGCCAGCAGCTTGGGGCAGTTTTCCTTAGAGACCCAGTACTTC. The rearrangement uses TRBV7-9 and TRBJ2-5; a possible D gene is TRBD1 (5 bases). The germline V gene has CDR1 SEHNR and CDR2 FQNEAQ (reference sequence). The CDR3 is 15 residues long. The V end lost 3 bases, the J end lost 4 bases, and 15 bases lay between the germline ends.

The chain is built from TRBV3-1 (or the pseudogene TRBV3-2) and TRBJ1-6; 7 bases are a match to TRBD1. The CDR3 sequence is 15 residues long. Germline V CDR1 and CDR2: LGHDT, YNNKEL (reference sequence). The junction had 7 bases not matched to a gene; V was cut back by 2 bases and J by 9 bases. CDR3 nucleotide sequence: TGTGCCAGCAGCCAAAACCGAGGGGGCAGTTCACCCCTCCACTTT. Encoded protein: CASSQNRGGSSPLHF.

The chain recombines TRBV4-1 with TRBJ2-5; 12 positions agree with TRBD2. Germline CDR1 MGHRA, CDR2 YSYEKL. V trimming: 2 bases; J trimming: 4 bases; junction bases outside the gene matches: 5. The length of the CDR3 is 16 residues. CDR3 loop: CASSQFKLAGGETQYF. The CDR3 DNA reads TGCGCCAGCAGCCAATTTAAACTAGCGGGAGGAGAGACCCAGTACTTC.

This sequence joins TRBV5-4 and TRBJ1-4; D is unresolved. This CDR3 region has 12 residues. The V end lost 0 bases, the J end lost 13 bases, and 10 bases lay between the germline ends. Germline lookup yields CDR1 SGHNT and CDR2 YYREEE (reference sequence). In DNA form, the CDR3 reads TGTGCCAGCAGCTTGGTAAACGATAGACTGTTTTTT. This encodes CASSLVNDRLFF.